The clone carrying this T cell receptor (beta chain) has a single count. Its antigen is currently unknown. This table comes from immunoSEQ multiplex PCR, and its TCRdb copy is limited to in-frame clones, with some not included. The table has some 2.4 million clones, approximately 94% seen once. Both subsets, CD45RA+ naive and CD45RA-negative memory, were split from the CD4+ cells. The record originates from a study of shared clonotypes between healthy human individuals. Study conclusions and caveats: Despite large depth, sorted-subset datasets appeared incompletely sequenced.

Germline assignment: CDR1 LNHNV and CDR2 YYDKDF (reference sequence). V shed 0 bases, J shed 3 bases, and the junction held 5 bases outside the gene matches. The CDR3 length is 17 residues. The TCR was taken from a man younger than 35 in good health. Some clones in this sample may be carry-over from other donors' samples. V gene TRBV15 combines with J gene TRBJ2-2; 9 bases line up with TRBD2. The sequencing sample was made of naive CD4+ T cells from PBMCs. As to subset: CD45RA+ positively selected. The CDR3 region has the DNA TGTGCCACCAGCAGAGAGGGAGCGGGAGGTTACACCGGGGAGCTGTTTTTT. Residues: CATSREGAGGYTGELFF. Full variable domain (outside the CDR3, taken from reference TRBV15 and TRBJ2-2): DAMVIQNPRYQVTQFGKPVTLSCSQTLNHNVMYWYQQKSSQAPKLLFHYYDKDFNNEADTPDNFQSRRPNTSFCFLDIRSPGLGDTAMYLCATSREGAGGYTGELFFGEGSRLTVL.